The next 23 T cell receptor beta chains were all read from a single sample in a study of blood T cell repertoires in COVID-19. The data were produced by immunoSEQ multiplex PCR, yet TCRdb's version contains in-frame clones alone and is incomplete. The sample has 180,000 or so clones; 85% to 90% are singletons. Sequencing was done on a sample of peripheral blood. These receptors came from a man aged 45-65 years with acute or convalescent COVID-19.

This rearrangement joins TRBV13 to TRBJ2-7; 10 bases line up with TRBD1. Losses at the gene ends were 5 bases for V and 3 bases for J; bases not matched to a gene: 4. The CDR3 runs 14 residues. Germline V CDR1 and CDR2: PRHDT, FYEKMQ (reference sequence). CDR3 region: CASSKGQGGYEQYV. CDR3 DNA sequence: TGTGCCAGCAGCAAAGGACAGGGGGGCTACGAGCAGTACGTC.

This sequence joins TRBV27 and TRBJ2-4; 8 positions match TRBD1. V shed 5 bases and J 4 bases; nucleotides not matched to a gene: 10. CDR1 is MNHEY, CDR2 SMNVEV, per germline (reference sequence). CDR3 size: 16 residues. The CDR3 protein is CASSTGTGRTKNIQYF. The CDR3 DNA follows: TGTGCCAGCAGTACCGGGACAGGACGTACAAAAAACATTCAGTACTTC.

The chain has TRBV6-5 and TRBJ1-1, with D possibly TRBD1 on 5 matching bases. V was shortened by 1 base and J by 6 bases, with 18 bases between the two germline ends. The germline V gene has CDR1 MNHEY and CDR2 SVGAGI. The CDR3 length is 16 residues. CDR3: CASSYLSGRPGAEAFF. The CDR3, as DNA: TGTGCCAGCAGTTACTTATCGGGACGCCCGGGGGCTGAAGCTTTCTTT.

This rearrangement joins TRBV25-1 to TRBJ2-1; TRBD1 might be the D (5 bases). CDR3 length: 14 amino acids. V lost 3 bases and J 10 bases, leaving 16 bases between the germline ends. From germline, CDR1 is MGHDK and CDR2 SYGVNS. As DNA, the CDR3 is TGTGCCAGCAGTGAGTATCAGGGTAACGGGGAGCAGTTCTTC. Its protein is CASSEYQGNGEQFF. Supplemented by reference TRBV25-1 and TRBJ2-1, the full variable domain reads EADIYQTPRYLVIGTGKKITLECSQTMGHDKMYWYQQDPGMELHLIHYSYGVNSTEKGDLSSESTVSRIRTEHFPLTLESARPSHTSQYLCASSEYQGNGEQFFGPGTRLTVL.

This clone was picked up a small number of times. The rearrangement links TRBV2 to TRBJ2-7; tentatively, D is TRBD2 (5 bases). This CDR3 contains 12 residues. Germline assignment: CDR1 SNHLY and CDR2 FYNNEI. The V gene lost 10 bases and the J gene lost 0 bases, with 10 bases spanning the gap. The CDR3 bases are TGTGCCATCCGGAGGAGCTCCTACGAGCAGTACTTC. It yields the protein CAIRRSSYEQYF. Full variable domain (outside the CDR3, taken from reference TRBV2 and TRBJ2-7): EPEVTQTPSHQVTQMGQEVILRCVPISNHLYFYWYRQILGQKVEFLVSFYNNEISEKSEIFDDQFSVERPDGSNFTLKIRSTKLEDSAMYFCAIRRSSYEQYFGPGTRLTVT.

The chain carries TRBV28 and TRBJ1-5; no clear D gene. This CDR3 spans 13 amino acids. Germline V gene data show CDR1 as MDHEN and CDR2 as SYDVKM. With 5 bases removed from V and 2 bases from J, the gap between germline ends came to 7 bases. For the CDR3, the DNA is TGTGCCAGCAGTCGGGATGGCAATCAGCCCCAGCATTTT. This sequence encodes CASSRDGNQPQHF.

The chain has TRBV24-1 and TRBJ2-3, with TRBD2 identical over 8 bases. The CDR3 runs 19 residues. In germline, CDR1 is KGHDR, CDR2 SFDVKD. Trimming took 3 bases from V and 0 from J; bases not matched to a gene: 13. CDR3 sequence reads: CATSDPSVISGTSTDTQYF. The CDR3 region has the DNA TGTGCCACCAGTGATCCCTCGGTTATTAGCGGGACTAGCACAGATACGCAGTATTTT.

The rearrangement joins TRBV9 to TRBJ2-7, with TRBD2 matching 7 bases. The germline V gene encodes CDR1 SGDLS and CDR2 YYNGEE. The junction had 2 bases not matched to a gene; V was cut back by 2 bases and J by 0 bases. The CDR3 covers 14 residues. For the CDR3, the DNA is TGTGCCAGCAGCGTGCTAGCGGTCTCCTACGAGCAGTACTTC. This codes for CASSVLAVSYEQYF. Combining the CDR3 with reference TRBV9 and TRBJ2-7 gives the whole variable domain DSGVTQTPKHLITATGQRVTLRCSPRSGDLSVYWYQQSLDQGLQFLIQYYNGEERAKGNILERFSAQQFPDLHSELNLSSLELGDSALYFCASSVLAVSYEQYFGPGTRLTVT.

The chain employs TRBV7-8 and TRBJ2-7; 10 nucleotides align to TRBD1. Looked up from germline, CDR1 is SGHVS and CDR2 is FQNEAQ. J was trimmed by 0 bases and V by 5 bases; bases with no gene match: 4. The CDR3 is made up of 15 amino acids. CDR3 in amino acids: CASSKGQGVSYEQYF. CDR3 coding DNA: TGTGCCAGCAGCAAAGGACAGGGGGTCTCCTACGAGCAGTACTTC. The variable domain in full, completed from reference TRBV7-8 and TRBJ2-7, reads GAGVSQSPRYKVAKRGQDVALRCDPISGHVSLFWYQQALGQGPEFLTYFQNEAQLDKSGLPSDRFFAERPEGSVSTLKIQRTQQEDSAVYLCASSKGQGVSYEQYFGPGTRLTVT.

This clone has just a few counts. The CDR3 sequence is CASSYKVSSYNEQFF. DNA for the CDR3: TGTGCCAGCAGTTATAAAGTGAGCTCCTACAATGAGCAGTTCTTC. The chain joins TRBV6-5 to TRBJ2-1; D unresolved. CDR1 is MNHEY, CDR2 SVGAGI, per germline. The V end lost 3 bases, the J end lost 0 bases, and 9 bases lay between the germline ends. The length of the CDR3 is 15 residues.

The genes are TRBV7-2 and TRBJ1-6, with 9 nucleotides matching TRBD1. This CDR3 contains 16 residues. Germline trimming cut 0 bases from V and 14 bases from J; bases unmatched to any gene: 11. Germline assignment: CDR1 SGHTA and CDR2 FQGNSA. Here the CDR3 reads CASSLAETGTGLTLHF. DNA of the CDR3: TGTGCCAGCAGCTTAGCCGAAACCGGGACAGGGCTCACCCTCCACTTT. The full variable domain, rest sourced from reference TRBV7-2 and TRBJ1-6, is GAGVSQSPSNKVTEKGKDVELRCDPISGHTALYWYRQSLGQGLEFLIYFQGNSAPDKSGLPSDRFSAERTGGSVSTLTIQRTQQEDSAVYLCASSLAETGTGLTLHFGNGTRLTVT.

The CDR3 is CASSIENRVSSYEQYF. CDR3 bases: TGTGCCAGTAGTATTGAGAACAGGGTGAGCTCCTACGAGCAGTACTTC. The chain recombines TRBV19 with TRBJ2-7; D may be TRBD1 (6 bases). Germline CDR1 reads LNHDA; CDR2 reads SQIVND (reference sequence). There are 16 residues in the CDR3. Trimming took 3 bases from V and 0 from J, leaving 15 bases between them.

V and J are TRBV7-2 and TRBJ2-5, with 9 bases lining up with TRBD1. This CDR3 region has 17 residues. V was pared by 2 bases and J by 0 bases, with 7 bases of the junction left unmatched. CDR1 is SGHTA and CDR2 is FQGNSA in the germline V gene. The CDR3 DNA follows: TGTGCCAGCAGCTTAAGGTGGACAGGGGTGTACCAAGAGACCCAGTACTTC. Its translation: CASSLRWTGVYQETQYF.

The V gene is TRBV6-2 or TRBV6-3, the J gene TRBJ1-5, with a possible D match to TRBD1 (6 bases). The germline gives CDR1 MNHEY, CDR2 SVGEGT. Trimming took off 4 bases at V and 4 bases at J, with 8 bases between the two ends. The CDR3 contains 13 residues. CDR3 loop: CASSFRGNQPQHF. The CDR3, as DNA: TGTGCCAGCAGTTTCAGGGGTAATCAGCCCCAGCATTTT.

J is TRBJ2-5 and V is TRBV10-1; TRBD2 matches 9 bases. CDR3 length: 17 residues. J gave up 0 bases and V 0 bases, and 5 bases lay outside the gene matches. CDR1 and CDR2 (germline): WNHNN, SYGVQD (reference sequence). In DNA, the CDR3 is TGCGCCAGCAGTGAGTCGATCCTAGCGGGGAACCAAGAGACCCAGTACTTC. Translation gives CASSESILAGNQETQYF.

CDR3 sequence: CASSLVTSGGKDTQYF. The DNA for the CDR3 is TGTGCCAGCAGCTTAGTGACTAGCGGGGGGAAGGATACGCAGTATTTT. J is TRBJ2-3 and V is TRBV11-2, with 13 bases aligning to TRBD2. The germline V gene has CDR1 SGHAT and CDR2 FQNNGV. Unmatched junction bases numbered 4, after V lost 1 base and J lost 6 bases. The CDR3 is 16 amino acids.

Notes on this clone: Other DNA variants within this sample encode the same CDR3. V and J are TRBV18 and TRBJ1-1, with D hard to call. Germline V lookup: CDR1 KGHSH, CDR2 LQKENI. The CDR3 totals 13 residues. The ends were cut back, 2 bases at V and 3 bases at J, with 7 bases in the middle. Written as DNA, the CDR3 is TGTGCCAGCTCACCAGGGCAGGACACTGAAGCTTTCTTT. Its translation is CASSPGQDTEAFF.

The rearrangement links TRBV14 to TRBJ2-7; 7 nucleotides line up with TRBD1. With 1 base clipped from V and 3 bases from J, the junction kept 6 bases outside the gene matches. CDR3 length equals 15 residues. CDR1 and CDR2 (germline): SGHDN, FVKESK. The CDR3 region is CASSQATGYIYEQYF. Written as DNA, the CDR3 is TGTGCCAGCAGCCAAGCGACAGGGTACATCTACGAGCAGTACTTC.

The CDR3 sequence: CASSVGTVRQPSDEQFF. CDR3 nucleotide sequence: TGTGCCAGCAGCGTAGGAACAGTCCGACAACCGTCCGATGAGCAGTTCTTC. V is TRBV9 and J is TRBJ2-1; D gene ambiguous. The germline V gene has CDR1 SGDLS and CDR2 YYNGEE. V was cut by 0 bases and J by 8 bases, with 21 bases left in between. This CDR3 contains 17 residues.

The chain joins TRBV10-3 to TRBJ1-5; D is uncertain. Looked up from germline, CDR1 is ENHRY and CDR2 is SYGVKD. Trimming took off 3 bases at V and 4 bases at J, with 10 bases between the two ends. The CDR3 has 14 amino acids. The CDR3 protein is CAISDPQRNQPQHF. The CDR3 coding sequence is TGTGCCATCAGTGACCCCCAGCGAAATCAGCCCCAGCATTTT.

The chain has TRBV7-2 and TRBJ1-2, with TRBD1 identical over 7 bases. The CDR3 is 13 amino acids. Germline lookup yields CDR1 SGHTA and CDR2 FQGNSA. V dropped 5 bases and J dropped 6; count of bases not matched to a gene: 6. In DNA, the CDR3 is TGTGCCAGCAGCCCCGACAGGGTCCATGGCTACACCTTC. Its translation is CASSPDRVHGYTF.

The V and J genes are TRBV7-8 and TRBJ2-3, with TRBD2 as a possible D gene (7 bases). In germline, CDR1 is SGHVS, CDR2 FQNEAQ. Trimming cost V 6 bases and J 0 bases, with 22 bases left between them. CDR3 length equals 18 residues. CDR3 amino acids: CASRSDAGALTSTDTQYF. The CDR3 DNA reads TGTGCCAGCAGAAGTGATGCGGGGGCACTAACGAGCACAGATACGCAGTATTTT.

This chain joins TRBV5-6 and TRBJ2-1, with D perhaps matching TRBD1 (5 bases). V was shortened by 5 bases and J by 7 bases, with 10 bases between the two germline ends. CDR1 and CDR2 from the germline V gene are SGHDT and YYEEEE. This CDR3 spans 12 amino acids. CDR3 DNA sequence: TGTGCCAGCAGTCCAGGGTCTAATGAGCAGTTCTTC. Translation gives CASSPGSNEQFF. The variable domain in full, completed from reference TRBV5-6 and TRBJ2-1, reads DAGVTQSPTHLIKTRGQQVTLRCSPKSGHDTVSWYQQALGQGPQFIFQYYEEEERQRGNFPDRFSGHQFPNYSSELNVNALLLGDSALYLCASSPGSNEQFFGPGTRLTVL.